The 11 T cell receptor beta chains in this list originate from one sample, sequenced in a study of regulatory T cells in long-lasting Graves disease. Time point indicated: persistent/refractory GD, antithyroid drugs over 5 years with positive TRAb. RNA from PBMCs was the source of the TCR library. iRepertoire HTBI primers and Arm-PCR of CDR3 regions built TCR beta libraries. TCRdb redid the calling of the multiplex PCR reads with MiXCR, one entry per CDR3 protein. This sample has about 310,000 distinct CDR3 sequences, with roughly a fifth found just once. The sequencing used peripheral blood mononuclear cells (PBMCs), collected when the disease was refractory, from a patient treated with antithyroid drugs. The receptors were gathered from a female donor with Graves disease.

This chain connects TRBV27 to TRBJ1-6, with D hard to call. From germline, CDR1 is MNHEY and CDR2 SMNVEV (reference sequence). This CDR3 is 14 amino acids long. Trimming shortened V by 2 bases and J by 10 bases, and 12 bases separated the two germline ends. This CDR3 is CASSLVEIHSPLHF. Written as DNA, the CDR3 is TGTGCCAGCAGTTTAGTTGAGATTCACTCACCCCTCCACTTT.

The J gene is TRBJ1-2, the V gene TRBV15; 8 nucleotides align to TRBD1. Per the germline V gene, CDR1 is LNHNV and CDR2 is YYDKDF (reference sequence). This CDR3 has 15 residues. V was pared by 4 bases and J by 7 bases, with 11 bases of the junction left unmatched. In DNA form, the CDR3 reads TGTGCCACCAGCAATGCTCAAGGACAGGGATCTGGCTACACCTTC. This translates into CATSNAQGQGSGYTF.

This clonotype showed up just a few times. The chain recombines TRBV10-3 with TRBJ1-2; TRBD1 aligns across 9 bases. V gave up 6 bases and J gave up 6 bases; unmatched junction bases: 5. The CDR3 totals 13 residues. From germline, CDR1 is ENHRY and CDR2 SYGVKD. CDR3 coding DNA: TGTGCCATCAGCCGGGACAGGGAGAATGGCTACACCTTC. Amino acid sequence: CAISRDRENGYTF.

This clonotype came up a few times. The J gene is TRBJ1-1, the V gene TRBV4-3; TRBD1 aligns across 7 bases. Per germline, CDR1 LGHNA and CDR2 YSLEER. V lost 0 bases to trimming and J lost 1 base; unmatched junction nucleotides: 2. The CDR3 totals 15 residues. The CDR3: CASSQDRDRNTEAFF. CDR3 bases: TGCGCCAGCAGCCAAGATAGGGACAGGAACACTGAAGCTTTCTTT.

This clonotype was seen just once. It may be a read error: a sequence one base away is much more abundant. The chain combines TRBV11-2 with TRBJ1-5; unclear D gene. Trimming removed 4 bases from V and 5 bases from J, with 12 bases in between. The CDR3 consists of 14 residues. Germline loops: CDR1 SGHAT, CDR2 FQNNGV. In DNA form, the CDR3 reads TGTGCCAGCAGCTCGGACGGATTTTATCAGCCCCAGCATTTT. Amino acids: CASSSDGFYQPQHF.

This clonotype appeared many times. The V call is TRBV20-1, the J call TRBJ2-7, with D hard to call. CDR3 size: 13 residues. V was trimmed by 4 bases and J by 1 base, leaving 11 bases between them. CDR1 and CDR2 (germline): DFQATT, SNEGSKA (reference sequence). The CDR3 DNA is TGCAGTGCTAATAGTGACCGATCCTACGAGCAGTACTTC. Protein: CSANSDRSYEQYF.

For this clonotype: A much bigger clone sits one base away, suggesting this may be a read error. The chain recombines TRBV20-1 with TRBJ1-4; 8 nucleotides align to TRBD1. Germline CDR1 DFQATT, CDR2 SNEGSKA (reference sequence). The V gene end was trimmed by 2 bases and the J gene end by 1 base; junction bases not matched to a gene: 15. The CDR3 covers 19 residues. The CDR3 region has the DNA TGCAGTGCTAGATGGACCTTGGGTGGACAGGGCGTAACTAATGAAAAACTGTTTTTT. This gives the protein CSARWTLGGQGVTNEKLFF.

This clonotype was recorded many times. In DNA, the CDR3 is TGTGCCAGCAGTCGTCGACTATTATCCCACGGCTCTCATCAGCCCCAGCATTTT. The encoded protein is CASSRRLLSHGSHQPQHF. The chain is built from TRBV28 and TRBJ1-5, with no clear D. The CDR3 contains 18 residues. Germline CDR1 reads MDHEN; CDR2 reads SYDVKM. V was clipped by 5 bases and J by 5 bases, with 25 bases between them.

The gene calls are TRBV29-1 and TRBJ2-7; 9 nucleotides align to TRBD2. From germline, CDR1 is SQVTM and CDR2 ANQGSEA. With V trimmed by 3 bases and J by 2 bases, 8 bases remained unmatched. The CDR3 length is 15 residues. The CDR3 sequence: CSVDSRTSETYEQYF. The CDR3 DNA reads TGCAGCGTTGATTCTAGGACTAGCGAAACCTACGAGCAGTACTTC.

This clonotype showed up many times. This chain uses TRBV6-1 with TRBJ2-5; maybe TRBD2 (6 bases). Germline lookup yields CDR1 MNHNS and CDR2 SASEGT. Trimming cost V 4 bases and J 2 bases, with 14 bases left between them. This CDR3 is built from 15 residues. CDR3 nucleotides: TGTGCCAGCAGTGGCCTCGGGAGCCTACAAGAGACCCAGTACTTC. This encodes CASSGLGSLQETQYF.

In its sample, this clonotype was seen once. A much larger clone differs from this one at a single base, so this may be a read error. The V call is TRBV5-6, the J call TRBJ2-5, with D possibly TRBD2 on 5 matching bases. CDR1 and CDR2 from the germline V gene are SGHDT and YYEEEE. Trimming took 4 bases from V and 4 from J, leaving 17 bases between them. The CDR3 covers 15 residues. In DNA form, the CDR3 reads TGTGCCAGCAGCCCCACCTCTAGCTTGGGAGAGACCCAGTACTTC. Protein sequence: CASSPTSSLGETQYF.